This passage covers 10 T cell receptor beta chains from one sample sequenced in a study of Graves' ophthalmopathy and Graves' hyperthyroidism. RNA transcripts provided the template for amplifying TCR beta CDR3 regions. RT-PCR in the first round used HTBI primers; a second-round multiplex PCR followed. TCRdb fed the multiplex PCR reads into MiXCR, producing one record per CDR3 protein. The sample comprises over 500,000 distinct CDR3 sequences, about 24% of which are singletons, and roughly 7.4% rests with the top ten. The sequencing input was peripheral blood. These receptor sequences come from a woman under 30 with stable Graves' hyperthyroidism. Some clones in this sample may be carry-over from other donors' samples.

V and J are TRBV9 and TRBJ1-1, with 8 nucleotides matching TRBD1. This CDR3 has 12 amino acids. The junction had 3 bases not matched to a gene; V was cut back by 0 bases and J by 11 bases. The V gene's germline CDR1 is SGDLS and CDR2 YYNGEE. This CDR3 reads CASSVEGQVAFF. CDR3 in DNA: TGTGCCAGCAGCGTAGAGGGACAGGTTGCTTTCTTT. Full variable domain (outside the CDR3, taken from reference TRBV9 and TRBJ1-1): DSGVTQTPKHLITATGQRVTLRCSPRSGDLSVYWYQQSLDQGLQFLIQYYNGEERAKGNILERFSAQQFPDLHSELNLSSLELGDSALYFCASSVEGQVAFFGQGTRLTVV.

This clonotype occurred many times. The chain uses TRBV6-5 and TRBJ1-1; D call uncertain. The germline gives CDR1 MNHEY, CDR2 SVGAGI. The CDR3 contains 13 residues. The ends were cut back, 6 bases at V and 5 bases at J, with 13 bases in the middle. The CDR3 region has the DNA TGTGCCAGCAGCTATAGTGTAGGGACTGAAGCTTTCTTT. Amino acids: CASSYSVGTEAFF.

This clonotype was found many times. The V and J genes are TRBV29-1 and TRBJ2-6; D possibly corresponds to TRBD1 (6 bases). There are 14 residues in the CDR3. Trimming removed 6 bases at V and 2 bases at J, with 11 bases between. Germline V gene data show CDR1 as SQVTM and CDR2 as ANQGSEA. CDR3 bases: TGCAGCGTGAGCAGGGGTACTGGGGCCAACGTCCTGACTTTC. Protein sequence: CSVSRGTGANVLTF.

The chain has TRBV5-1 and TRBJ1-1, with D possibly matching TRBD1 (6 bases). Trimming shortened V by 0 bases and J by 0 bases, and 12 bases separated the two germline ends. The CDR3 has 16 amino acids. Germline V CDR1 and CDR2: SGHRS, YFSETQ. Here the CDR3 reads CASSLDPGGLNTEAFF. CDR3 in DNA: TGCGCCAGCAGCTTGGACCCCGGGGGCCTGAACACTGAAGCTTTCTTT.

This clonotype was seen many times. The chain couples TRBV6-1 to TRBJ1-3; D remains ambiguous. Germline lookup yields CDR1 MNHNS and CDR2 SASEGT. The CDR3 is 13 amino acids. Trimming pared 0 bases from V and 3 bases from J, leaving 3 bases between. CDR3 coding DNA: TGTGCCAGCAGTGAAGCATTTGGAAACACCATATATTTT. This gives the protein CASSEAFGNTIYF.

This clonotype came up many times. V gene TRBV6-5 combines with J gene TRBJ1-2; 9 bases are a match to TRBD1. The germline gives CDR1 MNHEY, CDR2 SVGAGI. V was pared by 6 bases and J by 7 bases, with 9 bases of the junction left unmatched. The length of the CDR3 is 14 residues. The CDR3 here is CASRSRDRDSGYTF. CDR3 coding DNA: TGTGCCAGCAGGTCTCGGGACAGGGATTCTGGCTACACCTTC.

The V gene is TRBV6-2 or TRBV6-3, the J gene TRBJ2-6; TRBD1 matches 9 bases. Trimming took 7 bases from V and 2 from J; bases not matched to a gene: 15. Germline V gene sequence: CDR1 MNHEY, CDR2 SVGEGT. This CDR3 contains 19 residues. The chain's CDR3 is CASKGLWGTGPTGANVLTF. CDR3 in DNA: TGTGCCAGCAAGGGCCTATGGGGGACAGGGCCGACTGGGGCCAACGTCCTGACTTTC.

This chain joins TRBV6-1 and TRBJ1-1; D gene ambiguous. Between the trimmed V and J ends, which lost 7 bases and 6 bases, there was a span of 15 bases. Germline-derived CDR1 and CDR2 are MNHNS and SASEGT. The CDR3 runs to 13 residues. The CDR3 sequence: CASMVIQVAEAFF. The CDR3 DNA reads TGTGCCAGCATGGTCATTCAGGTCGCTGAAGCTTTCTTT.

At least ten counts were recorded for this clonotype. This sequence joins TRBV20-1 and TRBJ1-2; D might be TRBD1 (5 bases). This CDR3 has 13 amino acids. Between the trimmed V and J ends, which lost 0 bases and 4 bases, there was a span of 9 bases. Germline loops: CDR1 DFQATT, CDR2 SNEGSKA (reference sequence). The CDR3 spells CSAREEGPYGYTF. As DNA, the CDR3 is TGCAGTGCTAGAGAGGAGGGACCCTATGGCTACACCTTC.

The CDR3: CASLGQSEVPTEAFF. The CDR3 coding sequence is TGTGCCAGCCTTGGTCAGAGCGAAGTTCCCACTGAAGCTTTCTTT. The chain carries TRBV7-2 and TRBJ1-1, with D uncertain. Trimming pared 8 bases from V and 4 bases from J, leaving 20 bases between. CDR1 is SGHTA, CDR2 FQGNSA, per germline. The CDR3 has 15 residues.